This TCR beta chain was recovered during a study of cytomegalovirus exposure and HLA in healthy donors. General observations from the study: In vitro checks showed that three CMV-associated chains really do target CMV antigens.

Produced via immunoSEQ multiplex PCR; TCRdb's table is partial and in-frame only. Among around 300,000 clones listed, around 87% were seen once. The V and J ends lost 8 bases and 10 bases, in that order; junction bases with no gene match: 10. This CDR3 has 15 amino acids. Germline V CDR1 and CDR2: LNHDA, SQIVND (reference sequence). This clone was counted once. Its antigen is not known. This TCR was recovered from a woman in her 30s in good health and CMV-seropositive. The genes are TRBV19 and TRBJ2-1; 14 nucleotides match TRBD2. What was sequenced was PBMCs. DNA of the CDR3: TGTGCCAGTTGTTTGACTAGCGGGAGGGCCAGGGAGCAGTTCTTC. This sequence encodes CASCLTSGRAREQFF. Drawing the rest from reference TRBV19 and TRBJ2-1, the complete variable domain is DGGITQSPKYLFRKEGQNVTLSCEQNLNHDAMYWYRQDPGQGLRLIYYSQIVNDFQKGDIAEGYSVSREKKESFPLTVTSAQKNPTAFYLCASCLTSGRAREQFFGPGTRLTVL.